A selection of T cell receptor beta chains follows, all from one sample in a study of blood T cell repertoires in COVID-19. Some clones are missing from TCRdb's copy, which holds only in-frame ones; the method was immunoSEQ multiplex PCR. The sample consists of approximately 260,000 clones, about 90% of them appearing once. What was sequenced was peripheral blood. The receptors were sampled from a woman aged 70-85 years with COVID-19, enrolled during active disease. The CDR3 runs from the conserved cysteine through the conserved F or W. Fields, in order: J gene, CDR3 length, D gene, clone size, V gene, CDR3 DNA, CDR3 protein. A D gene is named only where the DNA matches it firmly. Only some rows state a clone size, as once, few, many or a class for expanded clones.

TRBJ1-2,11,TRBD1,.,TRBV29-1,TGCAGCGTTCAACAGGGGCGAGGCTACACCTTC,CSVQQGRGYTF
TRBJ1-4,14,TRBD1,.,TRBV28,TGTGCCAGCAGCCAGGGACAGTATAATGAAAAACTGTTTTTT,CASSQGQYNEKLFF
TRBJ2-2,18,TRBD2,once,TRBV10-3,TGTGCCATCAGTGAGTCGAGGACTAGCGGGAGTGGCACCGGGGAGCTGTTTTTT,CAISESRTSGSGTGELFF
TRBJ1-5,16,TRBD1,.,TRBV6-2/TRBV6-3,TGTGCCAGCCGCCAACTGTCAAACAGGGGTGATCAGCCCCAGCATTTT,CASRQLSNRGDQPQHF
TRBJ2-1,17,TRBD2,.,TRBV4-2,TGTGCCAGCAGCCAAGCCGGACTAGCGGGAGCGGGCAATGAGCAGTTCTTC,CASSQAGLAGAGNEQFF
TRBJ1-5,17,.,.,TRBV10-1,TGCGCCAGTCCGGGCCTCATTCAGGGCTATAGCAATCAGCCCCAGCATTTT,CASPGLIQGYSNQPQHF
TRBJ2-7,14,.,.,TRBV6-1,TGTGCCAGCAGTGAAAATTGGTCAGCCTACGAGCAGTACTTC,CASSENWSAYEQYF
TRBJ2-5,17,TRBD2,.,TRBV11-3,TGTGCCAGCAGCTTAGCCCCCTTCGCGGGAGTTTTGGAGACCCAGTACTTC,CASSLAPFAGVLETQYF
TRBJ2-3,15,.,.,TRBV5-1,TGCGCCAGCAGCTTCTTCGGCAGGGAGGTAGATACGCAGTATTTT,CASSFFGREVDTQYF
TRBJ1-4,15,.,once,TRBV9,TGTGCCAGCAGCGCCCGGACAGTTGCTAATGAAAAACTGTTTTTT,CASSARTVANEKLFF
TRBJ2-5,15,.,few,TRBV9,TGTGCCAGCAGCGTAGGTACCCTATTAAGAGAGACCCAGTACTTC,CASSVGTLLRETQYF
TRBJ1-1,14,.,.,TRBV4-1,TGCGCCAGCAGCCAACAGGCACAGAACACTGAAGCTTTCTTT,CASSQQAQNTEAFF
TRBJ1-3,16,.,.,TRBV28,TGTGCCAGCAGTTCCGCCGGGGTATACTCTGGAAACACCATATATTTT,CASSSAGVYSGNTIYF
TRBJ1-5,16,.,.,TRBV3-1/TRBV3-2,TGTGCCAGCAGCCAAGGGGGGGAGGGTAGCAATCAGCCCCAGCATTTT,CASSQGGEGSNQPQHF
TRBJ1-1,13,TRBD1,.,TRBV6-5,TGTGCCAGCAGACAGGGGGGACACACTGAAGCTTTCTTT,CASRQGGHTEAFF
TRBJ2-1,14,.,.,TRBV3-1/TRBV3-2,TGTGCCAGCAGCCAATCGACTCGATACAATGAGCAGTTCTTC,CASSQSTRYNEQFF
TRBJ1-6,13,.,.,TRBV12-3/TRBV12-4,TGTGCCAGCAGGCTGGGCGTGGTCTCACCCCTCCACTTT,CASRLGVVSPLHF
TRBJ2-3,16,TRBD2,.,TRBV28,TGTGCCAGCGCCCTAGCGGGGGACGGGGACGCAGATACGCAGTATTTT,CASALAGDGDADTQYF
TRBJ1-1,13,.,.,TRBV28,TGTGCCAGCAGTTTATGGCAGGGGATAGGTGCTTTCTTT,CASSLWQGIGAFF
TRBJ2-1,15,.,.,TRBV5-1,TGCGCCAGCAGCCAGAAGGTCGGAGAGATCAATGAGCAGTTCTTC,CASSQKVGEINEQFF
TRBJ1-2,15,.,.,TRBV4-2,TGTGCCAGCAGCCAAGATGGGGGGGCACGGTATGGCTACACCTTC,CASSQDGGARYGYTF
TRBJ1-1,13,.,.,TRBV18,TGTGCCAGCTCAGGCCAGGGGAACACTGAAGCTTTCTTT,CASSGQGNTEAFF
TRBJ2-7,17,TRBD2,.,TRBV4-2,TGTGCCAGCAGCCAAGGACTAGCGGGAGCCCCCTCCCCCGAGCAGTACTTC,CASSQGLAGAPSPEQYF
TRBJ1-1,16,.,.,TRBV28,TGTGCCAGCAGTTTATTTCACAGGGTCATGAACACTGAAGCTTTCTTT,CASSLFHRVMNTEAFF
TRBJ2-6,18,.,.,TRBV5-8,TGTGCCAGCAGCTTGTTTTGGCAGGGAGGTTCTGGGGCCAACGTCCTGACTTTC,CASSLFWQGGSGANVLTF
TRBJ1-4,15,.,.,TRBV4-1,TGCGCCAGCACCCGGCAGGCTGCAACTAATGAAAAACTGTTTTTT,CASTRQAATNEKLFF
TRBJ2-3,14,.,.,TRBV29-1,TGCAGCGTTAGAAAGGACTCCGCCGGAGATACGCAGTATTTT,CSVRKDSAGDTQYF
TRBJ1-1,14,.,.,TRBV9,TGTGCCAGCAGCCAGGTGGGTGCGAACACTGAAGCTTTCTTT,CASSQVGANTEAFF
TRBJ2-7,13,.,.,TRBV6-6,TGTGCCAGCAGTTACGGCGGGACCTACGAGCAGTACTTC,CASSYGGTYEQYF
TRBJ1-6,16,.,.,TRBV4-2,TGTGCCAGCAGCCAAGATAACCAGGCGTGGGATTCACCCCTCCACTTT,CASSQDNQAWDSPLHF
TRBJ2-7,14,.,once,TRBV14,TGTGCCAGCAGCCAAGTTGTCGGTTTCTACGAGCAGTACTTC,CASSQVVGFYEQYF
TRBJ1-6,16,.,.,TRBV30,TGTGCCTGGAGCTCCCCCATGGGAGGGCTAAATTCACCCCTCCACTTT,CAWSSPMGGLNSPLHF
TRBJ2-3,16,.,.,TRBV4-2,TGTGCCAGCAGCCAAGGGCGGACTACCGTAACAGATACGCAGTATTTT,CASSQGRTTVTDTQYF
TRBJ2-2,13,.,.,TRBV19,TGTGCCAGTAGTCAACAGGGTGCCGGGGAGCTGTTTTTT,CASSQQGAGELFF
TRBJ2-2,17,.,few,TRBV28,TGTGCCAGCAGCCTTGAAGGACTACTGTCGAACACCGGGGAGCTGTTTTTT,CASSLEGLLSNTGELFF
TRBJ2-1,15,TRBD2,.,TRBV5-1,TGCGCCAGCAGCCTGGGACTAGCGGGGTACAATGAGCAGTTCTTC,CASSLGLAGYNEQFF
TRBJ2-1,16,.,once,TRBV11-2,TGTGCCAGCAGCTTATTAGGGGGAGGGTCCTACAATGAGCAGTTCTTC,CASSLLGGGSYNEQFF
TRBJ2-7,12,.,.,TRBV30,TGTGCCTGGAGTTCGACAGAATACGAGCAGTACTTC,CAWSSTEYEQYF
TRBJ2-1,16,TRBD1,.,TRBV23-1,TGCGCCAGCAGTCAACCGGGACAGGGGGCGAGAAATGAGCAGTTCTTC,CASSQPGQGARNEQFF
TRBJ2-1,13,.,.,TRBV19,TGTGCCAGTAGTATCCTATACTACAATGAGCAGTTCTTC,CASSILYYNEQFF
TRBJ1-2,14,.,.,TRBV19,TGTGCCAGTAGTATTGTCGGGGTTACCTATGGCTACACCTTC,CASSIVGVTYGYTF
TRBJ2-7,9,.,.,TRBV5-1,TGCGCCGGAGTAATCGAGCAGTACTTC,CAGVIEQYF
TRBJ1-2,15,.,.,TRBV19,TGTGCCAGTAGCCTTTTTCCCGACAGAAACTATGGCTACACCTTC,CASSLFPDRNYGYTF
TRBJ1-2,15,.,.,TRBV28,TGTGCCAGCAGGTTTGGCGGGAGAGTGACCTATGGCTACACCTTC,CASRFGGRVTYGYTF
TRBJ1-1,13,.,.,TRBV3-1/TRBV3-2,TGTGCCAGCAGCCAAGATGCGGGTACTGAAGCTTTCTTT,CASSQDAGTEAFF
TRBJ1-1,15,TRBD1,.,TRBV6-6,TGTGCCAGCAGTCCTCGCTCAGGGGGGAACACTGAAGCTTTCTTT,CASSPRSGGNTEAFF
TRBJ1-2,12,TRBD1,.,TRBV3-1/TRBV3-2,TGTGCCAGCAGCCTACAGGGGAGCGGCTACACCTTC,CASSLQGSGYTF
TRBJ2-1,16,TRBD2,.,TRBV4-1,TGCGCCAGCAGCCAGATAATAGCGGGAGGGGGGAATGAGCAGTTCTTC,CASSQIIAGGGNEQFF
TRBJ1-1,17,TRBD1,.,TRBV15,TGTGCCACCAGCAAAGGACAGGGTGGATTAATGAACACTGAAGCTTTCTTT,CATSKGQGGLMNTEAFF
TRBJ1-3,14,.,.,TRBV6-2/TRBV6-3,TGTGCCAGCAGACCTGGACAGTCTGGAAACACCATATATTTT,CASRPGQSGNTIYF
TRBJ2-2,15,.,.,TRBV9,TGTGCCAGCAGCGTAGTAAAAACGGGGATCGGGGAGCTGTTTTTT,CASSVVKTGIGELFF